The 7 T cell receptor beta chains below all came from one sample that was sequenced in a study of T cell responses to AZD1222 COVID-19 vaccine. Assay used: immunoSEQ multiplex PCR; TCRdb lists only in-frame clones, some missing. This sample carries around 110,000 clones, approximately 90% of them seen once, and the ten largest clones take 22%. The sample here was peripheral blood, taken on day 0 of AZD1222 vaccination. Receptor source: an adult in good health.

The chain links TRBV12-3 or TRBV12-4 to TRBJ1-1, with D unclear. This CDR3 comprises 13 residues. Trimming left V 2 bases short and J 1 base short, with 5 bases between. The CDR3 DNA sequence: TGTGCCAGCAGTTTATGGCGGAACACTGAAGCTTTCTTT. Translating it yields CASSLWRNTEAFF.

The chain uses TRBV30 and TRBJ1-4, with 8 bases that match TRBD1. V was pared by 2 bases and J by 5 bases, with 7 bases of the junction left unmatched. The CDR3 is made up of 15 amino acids. Per the germline V gene, CDR1 is GTSNPN and CDR2 is SVGIG (reference sequence). The CDR3: CAWSPRTGTNEKLFF. The CDR3 DNA reads as TGTGCCTGGAGTCCCCGGACAGGGACGAATGAAAAACTGTTTTTT. Drawing the rest from reference TRBV30 and TRBJ1-4, the complete variable domain is SQTIHQWPATLVQPVGSPLSLECTVEGTSNPNLYWYRQAAGRGLQLLFYSVGIGQISSEVPQNLSASRPQDRQFILSSKKLLLSDSGFYLCAWSPRTGTNEKLFFGSGTQLSVL.

The CDR3: CASSLVAAARGYTF. The DNA for the CDR3 is TGTGCCAGCAGCTTAGTCGCGGCGGCCCGGGGCTACACCTTC. The chain is built from TRBV7-2 and TRBJ1-2; D remains unclear. The germline V and J ends were trimmed by 1 base and 8 bases, with 14 bases remaining between them. CDR1 SGHTA and CDR2 FQGNSA come from the germline V gene. The CDR3 extends over 14 amino acids.

The rearrangement links TRBV11-2 to TRBJ2-1, with a weak D call TRBD1 (5 bases). The CDR3 has 16 residues. Looked up from germline, CDR1 is SGHAT and CDR2 is FQNNGV. Trimming stripped 0 bases from V and 8 bases from J, with 17 bases between. The CDR3 reads CASSLDLGQAGDEQFF. In DNA form, the CDR3 reads TGTGCCAGCAGCTTAGACCTGGGGCAGGCCGGTGATGAGCAGTTCTTC. The whole variable domain, remainder taken from reference TRBV11-2 and TRBJ2-1, is EAGVAQSPRYKIIEKRQSVAFWCNPISGHATLYWYQQILGQGPKLLIQFQNNGVVDDSQLPKDRFSAERLKGVDSTLKIQPAKLEDSAVYLCASSLDLGQAGDEQFFGPGTRLTVL.

This chain uses TRBV7-8 with TRBJ2-1; D ambiguous. Germline CDR1 and CDR2: SGHVS and FQNEAQ. V gave up 5 bases and J gave up 0 bases, with 11 bases separating them. The length of the CDR3 is 15 residues. The DNA of the CDR3 is TGTGCCAGCAGCCGCCAACCCCGCTCCTACAATGAGCAGTTCTTC. Its protein is CASSRQPRSYNEQFF.

V usage is TRBV5-6 and J usage is TRBJ2-2, with 7 bases lining up with TRBD2. The germline CDR1 and CDR2 sequences are SGHDT and YYEEEE. J lost 4 bases, V lost 3 bases, and 9 bases had no gene match. The CDR3 has 16 residues. Here the CDR3 DNA reads TGTGCCAGCAGCTCTCGAAGCGGGGCTGTCACCGGGGAGCTGTTTTTT. Residues: CASSSRSGAVTGELFF.

The chain joins TRBV30 to TRBJ2-7, with 13 bases identical to TRBD2. Germline V gene data show CDR1 as GTSNPN and CDR2 as SVGIG (reference sequence). The CDR3 totals 14 residues. V lost 3 bases to trimming and J lost 4 bases; unmatched junction nucleotides: 3. The CDR3 region has the DNA TGTGCCTGGAGCCGACTAGCGGGGGGTTACGAGCAGTACTTC. Its translation is CAWSRLAGGYEQYF.